This T cell receptor (beta chain) was sequenced in a study of OX40 agonist ivuxolimab in advanced cancers. Samples of blood were obtained at baseline, on cycle 4 day 1, and on cycle 7 day 1. TCRdb's table, derived via immunoSEQ multiplex PCR, lists solely in-frame clones and lacks some. The sample lists over 20,000 clones, 86% occurring once. This CDR3 spans 10 amino acids. Germline-derived CDR1 and CDR2 are MNHNS and SASEGT. V lost 8 bases and J lost 5, with 6 bases in between. The sequencing used CD4+ or CD8+ T cells sorted from blood, collected in a trial of the OX40 agonist ivuxolimab. This clonotype was obtained from an adult with an advanced solid tumor such as melanoma, head and neck, liver or kidney cancer. V is TRBV6-1 and J is TRBJ1-1; no clear D gene. The CDR3, as DNA: TGTGCCAGCTCGAGGACTGAAGCTTTCTTT. Translation gives CASSRTEAFF.